Below, one T cell receptor (beta chain) is given with its context. Trimming cost V 2 bases and J 2 bases, with 6 bases left between them. CDR1 and CDR2 (germline): KGHSH, LQKENI. This CDR3 has 13 residues. This specimen comes from a study of blood T cell repertoires in COVID-19. Study at large: Collection of acute and convalescent COVID-19 samples took place in the United States, Italy and Spain. PBMCs, B-cell-depleted T cells, or T cells were the source of the cDNA or gDNA that made up the material.

In the original processing: Reference gene primer amplification gave estimated nucleated cell counts. Produced via immunoSEQ multiplex PCR; TCRdb's table is partial and in-frame only. Clone size and the V and J calls come from that table; the DNA yielded D and trimming. The sample shows some 96,000 clones, 70% to 80% of them seen only once. V and J are TRBV18 and TRBJ1-1; D is uncertain. Sequencing was carried out using peripheral blood. This TCR was sampled from an older woman with acute or convalescent COVID-19. In DNA, the CDR3 is TGTGCCAGCTCACCAGGCTTCAACACTGAAGCTTTCTTT. It translates to CASSPGFNTEAFF.